The 15 T cell receptor beta chains below come from one sample, sequenced in a study of blood T cell repertoires in COVID-19. Clones were sequenced by immunoSEQ multiplex PCR, and TCRdb holds only the in-frame ones, with some missing. In the table there are over 250,000 clones, approximately 89% of which are singletons. Sequencing was carried out using peripheral blood. Receptors originate from a woman aged 70-85 years with COVID-19, enrolled during active disease.

The genes are TRBV6-4 and TRBJ1-5; D not certain. Germline CDR1 is MRHNA and CDR2 is SNTAGT. Deletions cut 5 bases from V and 5 bases from J, with 10 bases between. CDR3 size: 13 residues. CDR3: CASSPQRDQPQHF. The CDR3, as DNA: TGTGCCAGCAGTCCGCAGAGGGATCAGCCCCAGCATTTT.

This clone has only one observation. J is TRBJ1-4 and V is TRBV7-2, with unresolved D. Germline CDR1 is SGHTA and CDR2 is FQGNSA. This CDR3 has 15 residues. The ends were cut back, 1 base at V and 5 bases at J, with 11 bases in the middle. In nucleotides, the CDR3 is TGTGCCAGCAGCTTAGACACACCAGGAAATGAAAAACTGTTTTTT. It codes for CASSLDTPGNEKLFF.

The J gene is TRBJ2-5, the V gene TRBV29-1; tentative D call: TRBD2 (5 bases). Germline V CDR1 and CDR2: SQVTM, ANQGSEA. This CDR3 contains 13 residues. V was clipped by 5 bases and J by 5 bases, with 15 bases between them. The CDR3 here is CSVFNSGEETQYF. The CDR3 DNA reads TGCAGCGTTTTTAACTCCGGGGAGGAGACCCAGTACTTC.

The chain carries TRBV14 and TRBJ2-7, with TRBD2 identical over 14 bases. The CDR3 spans 18 residues. The germline gives CDR1 SGHDN, CDR2 FVKESK. The ends lost 4 bases at V and 6 bases at J; junction bases unmatched: 14. The CDR3 sequence: CASSLFIGLAGGISEQYF. The CDR3, as DNA: TGTGCCAGCAGCCTCTTCATAGGACTAGCGGGAGGAATCAGCGAGCAGTACTTC.

The chain recombines TRBV20-1 with TRBJ2-6, with 8 positions matching TRBD2. Germline V gives CDR1 DFQATT, CDR2 SNEGSKA (reference sequence). V trimming: 3 bases; J trimming: 0 bases; junction bases outside the gene matches: 4. This CDR3 has 16 amino acids. The CDR3 loop reads CSASTSGGSGANVLTF. In DNA form, the CDR3 reads TGCAGTGCTAGTACTAGCGGAGGCTCTGGGGCCAACGTCCTGACTTTC.

A single count supports this clone. This rearrangement joins TRBV19 to TRBJ2-1; TRBD1 is a possible D gene (5 bases). This CDR3 spans 13 amino acids. Trimming cost V 3 bases and J 12 bases, with 15 bases left between them. CDR1 is LNHDA and CDR2 is SQIVND in the germline V gene (reference sequence). Here the CDR3 reads CASSIGGARRQFF. DNA of the CDR3: TGTGCCAGTAGTATCGGTGGGGCACGCAGGCAGTTCTTC.

The chain uses TRBV18 and TRBJ1-6; D gene unclear. Per germline, CDR1 KGHSH and CDR2 LQKENI. V was clipped by 4 bases and J by 3 bases, with 10 bases between them. CDR3 size: 15 residues. CDR3 protein: CASSRTGNYNSPLHF. The CDR3 nucleotides read TGTGCCAGCTCACGAACCGGGAACTATAATTCACCCCTCCACTTT.

CDR3 region: CASSLETWRAFF. The DNA for the CDR3 is TGTGCCAGCAGCTTGGAAACTTGGAGGGCTTTCTTT. This sequence joins TRBV5-5 and TRBJ1-1; D remains unclear. Trimming removed 0 bases from V and 11 bases from J, with 11 bases in between. This CDR3 spans 12 amino acids. Germline lookup yields CDR1 SGHKS and CDR2 YYEKEE (reference sequence).

The rearrangement joins TRBV30 to TRBJ2-3; TRBD1 matches at 8 bases. The CDR3 has 13 residues. V shed 7 bases and J 2 bases; nucleotides not matched to a gene: 5. Germline V gene data show CDR1 as GTSNPN and CDR2 as SVGIG (reference sequence). CDR3 DNA sequence: TGTGCCTATGACAGGGGACCCACAGATACGCAGTATTTT. Amino acid sequence: CAYDRGPTDTQYF.

This rearrangement joins TRBV30 to TRBJ1-3; weak D call: TRBD1 (6 bases). V lost 4 bases to trimming and J lost 7 bases, with 14 bases between them. The CDR3 spans 13 residues. Germline V lookup: CDR1 GTSNPN, CDR2 SVGIG (reference sequence). For the CDR3, the DNA is TGTGCCTGGAACCCCGGGACATTGAACACCATATATTTT. This codes for CAWNPGTLNTIYF.

This chain links TRBV7-6 with TRBJ1-5, with a possible D match to TRBD1 (6 bases). The CDR3 loop spans 14 amino acids. Germline CDR1 reads SGHVS; CDR2 reads FNYEAQ. Trimming left V 2 bases short and J 7 bases short, with 12 bases between. The CDR3 DNA follows: TGTGCCAGCAGCTTAACAGGGATCGGGCAGCCCCAGCATTTT. Its translation is CASSLTGIGQPQHF. Full variable domain (rest looked up from reference TRBV7-6 and TRBJ1-5): GAGVSQSPRYKVTKRGQDVALRCDPISGHVSLYWYRQALGQGPEFLTYFNYEAQQDKSGLPNDRFSAERPEGSISTLTIQRTEQRDSAMYRCASSLTGIGQPQHFGDGTRLSIL.

In this sample, this clone turned up a few times. The chain couples TRBV4-1 to TRBJ1-4; 11 bases are shared with TRBD1. The germline CDR1 and CDR2 sequences are MGHRA and YSYEKL. This CDR3 has 18 amino acids. J gave up 0 bases and V 5 bases, and 8 bases lay outside the gene matches. The CDR3 region is CASSGLGQGASTNEKLFF. Here the CDR3 DNA reads TGCGCCAGCAGCGGCCTAGGACAGGGGGCGTCAACTAATGAAAAACTGTTTTTT.

The rearrangement links TRBV3-1 (or the pseudogene TRBV3-2) to TRBJ2-7; possible D gene TRBD2, 6 bases. The CDR3 extends over 15 amino acids. CDR1 is LGHDT, CDR2 YNNKEL, per germline (reference sequence). V was trimmed by 4 bases and J by 11 bases, leaving 24 bases between them. The CDR3 DNA sequence: TGTGCCAGCAGCCGAGGTGGGGGAGGCCACAAGGAGGAGTACTTC. Protein product: CASSRGGGGHKEEYF.

The gene calls are TRBV7-9 and TRBJ1-5; the D is unclear. CDR3 length: 13 residues. Germline CDR1 and CDR2: SEHNR and FQNEAQ (reference sequence). V was trimmed by 1 base and J by 5 bases, leaving 6 bases between them. The CDR3 region is CASSLDIYQPQHF. CDR3 bases: TGTGCCAGCAGCTTAGATATATATCAGCCCCAGCATTTT.

The rearrangement joins TRBV20-1 to TRBJ2-7, with a tentative D call TRBD1 (5 bases). V lost 5 bases and J lost 5, with 10 bases in between. CDR1 and CDR2 (germline): DFQATT, SNEGSKA (reference sequence). This CDR3 contains 11 residues. The CDR3 spells CSASLGDEQYF. In DNA, the CDR3 is TGCAGTGCTTCGTTAGGGGACGAGCAGTACTTC.